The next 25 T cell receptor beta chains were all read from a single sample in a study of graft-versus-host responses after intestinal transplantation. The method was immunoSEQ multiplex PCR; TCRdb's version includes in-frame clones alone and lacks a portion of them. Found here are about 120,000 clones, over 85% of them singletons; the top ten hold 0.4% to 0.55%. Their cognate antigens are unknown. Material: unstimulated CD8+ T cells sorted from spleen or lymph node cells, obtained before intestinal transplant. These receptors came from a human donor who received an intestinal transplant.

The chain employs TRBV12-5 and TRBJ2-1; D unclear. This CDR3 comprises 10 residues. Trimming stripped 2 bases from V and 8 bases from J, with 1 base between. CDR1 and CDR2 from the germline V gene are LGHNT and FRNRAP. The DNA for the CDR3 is TGTGCTAGTGGTTTGTATGAGCAGTTCTTC. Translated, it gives CASGLYEQFF.

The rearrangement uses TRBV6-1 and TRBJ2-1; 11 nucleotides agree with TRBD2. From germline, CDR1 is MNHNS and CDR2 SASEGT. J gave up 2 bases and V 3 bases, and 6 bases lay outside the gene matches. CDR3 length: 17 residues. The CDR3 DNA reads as TGTGCCAGCAGTGATTTGTTAGCGGGAGGGGCCTACAATGAGCAGTTCTTC. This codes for CASSDLLAGGAYNEQFF.

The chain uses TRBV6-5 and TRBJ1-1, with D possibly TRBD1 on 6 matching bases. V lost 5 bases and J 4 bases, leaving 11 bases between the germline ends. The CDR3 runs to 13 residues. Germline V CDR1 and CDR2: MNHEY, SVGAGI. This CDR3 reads CASSPGVLTEAFF. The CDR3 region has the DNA TGTGCCAGCAGTCCAGGGGTACTCACTGAAGCTTTCTTT.

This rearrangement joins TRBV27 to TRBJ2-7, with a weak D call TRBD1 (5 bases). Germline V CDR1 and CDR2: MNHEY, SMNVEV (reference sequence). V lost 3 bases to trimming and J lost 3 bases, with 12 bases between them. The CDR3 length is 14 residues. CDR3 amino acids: CASSLSQVNYEQYF. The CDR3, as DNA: TGTGCCAGCAGTTTGTCACAGGTTAACTACGAGCAGTACTTC.

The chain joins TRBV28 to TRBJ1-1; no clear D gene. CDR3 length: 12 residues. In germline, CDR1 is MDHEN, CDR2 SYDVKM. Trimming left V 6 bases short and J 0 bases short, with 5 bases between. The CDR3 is CASRPMNTEAFF. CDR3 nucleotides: TGTGCCAGCAGGCCGATGAACACTGAAGCTTTCTTT.

CDR3 sequence reads: CASSLADGYYEQYF. The CDR3 region has the DNA TGTGCCAGCAGCTTAGCGGACGGATACTACGAGCAGTACTTC. The rearrangement links TRBV7-2 to TRBJ2-7; no clear D. Germline-derived CDR1 and CDR2 are SGHTA and FQGNSA. This CDR3 is 14 amino acids long. Deletions cut 0 bases from V and 3 bases from J, with 9 bases between.

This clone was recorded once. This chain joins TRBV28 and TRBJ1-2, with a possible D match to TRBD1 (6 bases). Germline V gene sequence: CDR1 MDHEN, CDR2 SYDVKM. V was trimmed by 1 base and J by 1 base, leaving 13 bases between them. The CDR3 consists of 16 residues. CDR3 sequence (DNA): TGTGCCAGCAGTTTATTGACAGGAAGAATTAACTATGGCTACACCTTC. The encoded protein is CASSLLTGRINYGYTF.

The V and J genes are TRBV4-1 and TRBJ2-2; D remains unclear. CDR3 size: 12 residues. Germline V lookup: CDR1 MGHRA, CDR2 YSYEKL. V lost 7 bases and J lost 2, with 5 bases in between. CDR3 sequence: CASTPNTGELFF. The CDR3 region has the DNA TGCGCCAGCACCCCCAACACCGGGGAGCTGTTTTTT.

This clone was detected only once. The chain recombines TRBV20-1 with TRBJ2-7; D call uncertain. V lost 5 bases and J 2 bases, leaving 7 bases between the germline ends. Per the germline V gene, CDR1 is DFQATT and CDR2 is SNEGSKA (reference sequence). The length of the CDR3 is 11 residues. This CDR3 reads CSAALPYEQYF. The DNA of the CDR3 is TGCAGTGCTGCCCTCCCCTACGAGCAGTACTTC.

The CDR3 DNA sequence: TGTGCCACCAGCTCCGACAGGGGGCCAAACAATGAGCAGTTCTTC. Protein product: CATSSDRGPNNEQFF. V gene TRBV15 combines with J gene TRBJ2-1, with TRBD1 identical over 10 bases. Losses at the gene ends were 5 bases for V and 5 bases for J; bases not matched to a gene: 6. From germline, CDR1 is LNHNV and CDR2 YYDKDF (reference sequence). CDR3 size: 15 residues.

The CDR3 is CASSIGLAAMYNEQFF. The CDR3 nucleotides are TGTGCCAGTAGTATAGGGCTAGCGGCGATGTACAATGAGCAGTTCTTC. This rearrangement joins TRBV19 to TRBJ2-1; 7 bases match TRBD2. J was trimmed by 4 bases and V by 1 base; bases with no gene match: 7. Germline V CDR1 and CDR2: LNHDA, SQIVND (reference sequence). The CDR3 length is 16 residues.

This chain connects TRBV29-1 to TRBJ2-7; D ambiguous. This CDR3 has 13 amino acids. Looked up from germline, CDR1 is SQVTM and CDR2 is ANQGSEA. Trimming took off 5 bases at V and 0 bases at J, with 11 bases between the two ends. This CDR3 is CSVSNFISYEQYF. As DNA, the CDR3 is TGCAGCGTTAGCAATTTCATCTCCTACGAGCAGTACTTC.

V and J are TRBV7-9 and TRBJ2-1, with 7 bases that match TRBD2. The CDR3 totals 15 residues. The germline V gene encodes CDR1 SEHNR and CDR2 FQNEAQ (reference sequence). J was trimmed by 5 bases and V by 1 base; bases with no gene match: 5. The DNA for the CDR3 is TGTGCCAGCAGCTTAGAAGCGGGACCAGACAATGAGCAGTTCTTC. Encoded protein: CASSLEAGPDNEQFF.

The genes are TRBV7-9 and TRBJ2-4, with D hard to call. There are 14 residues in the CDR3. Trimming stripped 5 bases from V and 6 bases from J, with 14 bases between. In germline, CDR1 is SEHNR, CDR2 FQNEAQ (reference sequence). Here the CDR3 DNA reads TGTGCCAGCAGCCCTTCCAATAGTGGAAACATTCAGTACTTC. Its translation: CASSPSNSGNIQYF.

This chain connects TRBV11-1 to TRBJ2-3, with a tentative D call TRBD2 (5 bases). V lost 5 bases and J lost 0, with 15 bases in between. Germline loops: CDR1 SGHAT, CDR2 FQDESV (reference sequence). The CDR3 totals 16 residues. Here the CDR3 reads CASSASLASSTDTQYF. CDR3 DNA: TGTGCCAGCAGCGCTTCCCTAGCTTCGAGCACAGATACGCAGTATTTT. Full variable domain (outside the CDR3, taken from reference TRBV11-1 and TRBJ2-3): EAEVAQSPRYKITEKSQAVAFWCDPISGHATLYWYRQILGQGPELLVQFQDESVVDDSQLPKDRFSAERLKGVDSTLKIQPAELGDSAMYLCASSASLASSTDTQYFGPGTRLTVL.

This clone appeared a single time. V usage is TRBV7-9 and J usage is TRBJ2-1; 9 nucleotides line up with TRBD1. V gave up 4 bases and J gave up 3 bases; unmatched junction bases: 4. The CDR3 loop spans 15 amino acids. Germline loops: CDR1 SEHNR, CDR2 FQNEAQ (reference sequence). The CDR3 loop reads CASSSQGAVYNEQFF. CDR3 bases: TGTGCCAGCAGCTCACAGGGGGCGGTCTACAATGAGCAGTTCTTC.

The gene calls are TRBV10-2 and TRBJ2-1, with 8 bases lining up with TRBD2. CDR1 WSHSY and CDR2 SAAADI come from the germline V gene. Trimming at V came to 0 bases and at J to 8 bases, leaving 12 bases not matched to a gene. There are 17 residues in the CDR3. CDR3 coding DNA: TGCGCCAGCAGTGAGTCCCCCGTTAGCGGGGACACGGATGAGCAGTTCTTC. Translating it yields CASSESPVSGDTDEQFF.

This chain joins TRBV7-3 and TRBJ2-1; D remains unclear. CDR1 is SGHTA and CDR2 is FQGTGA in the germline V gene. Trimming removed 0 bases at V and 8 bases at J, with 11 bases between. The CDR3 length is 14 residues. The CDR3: CASSLTPLTHEQFF. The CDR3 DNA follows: TGTGCCAGCAGCTTAACGCCTTTAACGCATGAGCAGTTCTTC.

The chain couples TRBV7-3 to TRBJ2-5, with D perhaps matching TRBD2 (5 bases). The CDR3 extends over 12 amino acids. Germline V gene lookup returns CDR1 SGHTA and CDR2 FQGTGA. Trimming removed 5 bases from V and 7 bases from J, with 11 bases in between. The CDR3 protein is CASSPSGGTQYF. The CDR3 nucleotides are TGTGCCAGCAGCCCCTCCGGAGGGACCCAGTACTTC.

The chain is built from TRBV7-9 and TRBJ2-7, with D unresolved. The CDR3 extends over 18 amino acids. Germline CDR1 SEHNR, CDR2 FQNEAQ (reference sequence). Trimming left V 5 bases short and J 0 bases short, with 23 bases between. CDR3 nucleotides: TGTGCCAGCAGCGAGCACCCGCCGGCTCTAGGTTCCTCCTACGAGCAGTACTTC. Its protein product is CASSEHPPALGSSYEQYF.

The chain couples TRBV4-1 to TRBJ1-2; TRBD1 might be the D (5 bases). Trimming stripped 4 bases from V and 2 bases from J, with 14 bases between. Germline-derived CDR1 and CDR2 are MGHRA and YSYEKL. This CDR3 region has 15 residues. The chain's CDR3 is CASSPGEAMNYGYTF. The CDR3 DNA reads TGCGCCAGCAGCCCGGGGGAGGCAATGAACTATGGCTACACCTTC.

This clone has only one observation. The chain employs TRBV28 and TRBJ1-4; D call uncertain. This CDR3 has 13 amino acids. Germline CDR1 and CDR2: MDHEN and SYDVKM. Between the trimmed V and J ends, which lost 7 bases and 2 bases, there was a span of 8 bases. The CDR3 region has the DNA TGTGCCAGCACCACGGGGACTAATGAAAAACTGTTTTTT. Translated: CASTTGTNEKLFF. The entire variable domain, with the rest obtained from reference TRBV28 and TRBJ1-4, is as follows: DVKVTQSSRYLVKRTGEKVFLECVQDMDHENMFWYRQDPGLGLRLIYFSYDVKMKEKGDIPEGYSVSREKKERFSLILESASTNQTSMYLCASTTGTNEKLFFGSGTQLSVL.

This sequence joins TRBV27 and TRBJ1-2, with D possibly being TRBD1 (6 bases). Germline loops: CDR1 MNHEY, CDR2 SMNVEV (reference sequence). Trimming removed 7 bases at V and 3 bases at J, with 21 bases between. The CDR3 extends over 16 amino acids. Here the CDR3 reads CASTLRGLGGDYGYTF. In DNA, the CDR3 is TGTGCCAGCACCCTACGGGGGCTCGGGGGGGACTATGGCTACACCTTC.

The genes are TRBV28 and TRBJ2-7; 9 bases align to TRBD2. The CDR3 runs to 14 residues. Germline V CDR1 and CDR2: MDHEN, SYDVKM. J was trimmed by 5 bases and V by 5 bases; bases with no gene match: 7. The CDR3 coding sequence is TGTGCCAGCAGTACCCGGCTAGCGGGAAACGAGCAGTACTTC. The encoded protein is CASSTRLAGNEQYF.

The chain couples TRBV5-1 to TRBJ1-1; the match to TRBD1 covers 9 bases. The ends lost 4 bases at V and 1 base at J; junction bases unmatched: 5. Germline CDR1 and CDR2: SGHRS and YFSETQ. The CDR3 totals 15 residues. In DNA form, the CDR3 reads TGCGCCAGCAGCAACCCGGGACAGGGGAACACTGAAGCTTTCTTT. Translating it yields CASSNPGQGNTEAFF.